The 2 T cell receptor beta chains reported below all come from one sample, sequenced in a study of OX40 agonist ivuxolimab in advanced cancers. Assay: immunoSEQ multiplex PCR; the TCRdb copy retains only in-frame clones and omits some. The sample carries under 75,000 clones, around 83% recorded once. The specimen comprised CD4+ or CD8+ T cells sorted from blood, sampled in a trial of the OX40 agonist ivuxolimab. Receptor source: an adult with an advanced solid tumor such as melanoma, head and neck, liver or kidney cancer.

The chain employs TRBV6-1 and TRBJ2-5, with TRBD2 matching over 8 bases. J lost 5 bases, V lost 4 bases, and 6 bases had no gene match. This CDR3 region has 14 residues. CDR1 is MNHNS, CDR2 SASEGT, per germline. CDR3 loop: CASSAGGALETQYF. The CDR3 DNA is TGTGCCAGCAGTGCCGGGGGGGCTTTGGAGACCCAGTACTTC.

V and J are TRBV9 and TRBJ1-4; 10 nucleotides match TRBD1. The germline gives CDR1 SGDLS, CDR2 YYNGEE. The V and J ends lost 6 bases and 5 bases, in that order; junction bases with no gene match: 7. This CDR3 is built from 15 residues. CDR3 nucleotides: TGTGCCAGCACCCGGACAGGGGGTCTAAATGAAAAACTGTTTTTT. It encodes CASTRTGGLNEKLFF. The full variable domain, in which reference TRBV9 and TRBJ1-4 provide the parts outside the CDR3, is DSGVTQTPKHLITATGQRVTLRCSPRSGDLSVYWYQQSLDQGLQFLIQYYNGEERAKGNILERFSAQQFPDLHSELNLSSLELGDSALYFCASTRTGGLNEKLFFGSGTQLSVL.